These T cell receptor beta chains were read from a single sample in a study of OX40 agonist ivuxolimab in advanced cancers. Clones were sequenced by immunoSEQ multiplex PCR, and TCRdb holds only the in-frame ones, with some missing. The sample holds some 66,000 clones, roughly 87% seen once. This material consisted of CD4+ or CD8+ T cells sorted from blood, taken in a trial of the OX40 agonist ivuxolimab. These receptor sequences come from an adult with an advanced solid tumor such as melanoma, head and neck, liver or kidney cancer. Both conserved end residues are part of each CDR3. The D gene is left open where the match is weak. Rows may omit the clone size; those that give it use once, few, many or a size class.

V gene	clone size	D gene	J gene	CDR3 DNA	CDR3 protein
TRBV27	-	TRBD1	TRBJ1-6	TGTGCCAGCAGTTTATTCCGGGACAGGGAAAATTCACCCCTCCACTTT	CASSLFRDRENSPLHF
TRBV5-4	-	TRBD1	TRBJ1-2	TGTGCCAGCAGTAAAACCGGGACAGGGGGAAATGGCTACACCTTC	CASSKTGTGGNGYTF
TRBV6-4	few	TRBD2	TRBJ2-2	TGTGCCAGCAGTGACCTGAGCGGGAGGGCCATCGGGGAGCTGTTTTTT	CASSDLSGRAIGELFF
TRBV5-6	-	TRBD1	TRBJ2-7	TGTGCCAGCAGCTTGGGACAGGGGTTCTACGAGCAGTACTTC	CASSLGQGFYEQYF
TRBV27	-	-	TRBJ2-6	TGTGCCAGCAGTTTGGCCCAGGGAACGGTTGGGGCCAACGTCCTGACTTTC	CASSLAQGTVGANVLTF
TRBV5-1	-	TRBD2	TRBJ2-1	TGCGCCAGCAGCTCCGATAGCGGGAGCGACAATGAGCAGTTCTTC	CASSSDSGSDNEQFF
TRBV11-1	-	-	TRBJ2-1	TGTGCCAGCAGGGGAGACTCCTACAATGAGCAGTTCTTC	CASRGDSYNEQFF
TRBV25-1	-	-	TRBJ2-5	TGTGCCAGCAGTGAATCGACGGTCCAAGAGACCCAGTACTTC	CASSESTVQETQYF
TRBV5-4	medium-sized	TRBD2	TRBJ2-5	TGTGCCAGCAGCGGTAAAGCCGGGACTAGCATACAAGAGACCCAGTACTTC	CASSGKAGTSIQETQYF
TRBV18	-	-	TRBJ1-5	TGTGCCAGCTCACCACGAGGAATAGGATCGGGCAATCAGCCCCAGCATTTT	CASSPRGIGSGNQPQHF
TRBV11-2	-	-	TRBJ2-5	TGTGCCAGCAGCCTAACTACTGGGGGAGAGACCCAGTACTTC	CASSLTTGGETQYF
TRBV6-4	-	-	TRBJ1-5	TGTGCCAGCAGTGAAAGGGCAGGGGGCAATCAGCCCCAGCATTTT	CASSERAGGNQPQHF
TRBV12-2	-	-	TRBJ1-1	TGTGCAAGTCGCTTAAGCCGGGAGAACACTGAAGCTTTCTTT	CASRLSRENTEAFF
TRBV6-5	-	-	TRBJ2-7	TGTGCCAGCTATGAGCGGGCGTCCTACGAGCAGTACTTC	CASYERASYEQYF
TRBV29-1	-	TRBD1	TRBJ2-7	TGCAGCGTTGCCCCAGGGGGCTACGAGCAGTACTTC	CSVAPGGYEQYF
TRBV7-9	-	-	TRBJ1-2	TGTGCCAGCAGCTTAGTACAGCCGGTCTACACCTTC	CASSLVQPVYTF
TRBV28	-	-	TRBJ2-7	TGTGCCAGCAGTTCGGTGGGGGCTTCATCTGAACTCCACGAGCAGTACTTC	CASSSVGASSELHEQYF
TRBV5-6	few	TRBD1	TRBJ1-2	TGTGCCAGCAGCTTGAACAGGGGGCAAGGTGGCTACACCTTC	CASSLNRGQGGYTF
TRBV29-1	few	TRBD1	TRBJ1-2	TGCAGCGTTGCGACAGGGAGCTATGGCTACACCTTC	CSVATGSYGYTF
TRBV11-3	-	-	TRBJ2-1	TGTGCCAGCAGCTTACTCCATGAGCAGTTCTTC	CASSLLHEQFF
TRBV11-3	-	TRBD2	TRBJ2-1	TGTGCCAGCAGCTTAGTTCTAGCGGGAGGGTACAATGAGCAGTTCTTC	CASSLVLAGGYNEQFF
TRBV5-1	-	-	TRBJ2-2	TGCGCCAGCAGCTTGGGGAACGGCGGAGCGAACACCGGGGAGCTGTTTTTT	CASSLGNGGANTGELFF
TRBV28	few	-	TRBJ2-7	TGTGCCAGCAGGGGGACTGGTAGCTCCTACGAGCAGTACTTC	CASRGTGSSYEQYF
TRBV7-6	-	TRBD2	TRBJ2-5	TGTGCCAGCAGCAAGAGACTAGCGGGAACTCAAGAGACCCAGTACTTC	CASSKRLAGTQETQYF
TRBV7-9	-	-	TRBJ1-2	TGTGCCAGCAGCACCACCCCCGCAGGTCCTATATATGGCTACACCTTC	CASSTTPAGPIYGYTF
TRBV9	-	TRBD2	TRBJ2-3	TGTGCCAGCAGCGTGGGACTAGCGGGACCATCTAGCACAGATACGCAGTATTTT	CASSVGLAGPSSTDTQYF
TRBV5-8	-	-	TRBJ1-2	TGTGCCAGCAGCGCAGACAGGTTCTATGGCTACACCTTC	CASSADRFYGYTF
TRBV21-1	-	-	TRBJ2-2	TGTGCCAGCAGCAAAGTAGGGACTAGCGGGCCCAACACCGGGGAGCTGTTTTTT	CASSKVGTSGPNTGELFF
TRBV11-3	-	-	TRBJ2-1	TGTGCCAGCAGCCCCCCCTGGGCGATACTGGGAGGCAATGAGCAGTTCTTC	CASSPPWAILGGNEQFF
TRBV27	-	-	TRBJ1-2	TGTGCCACTGCCGGGACGGCAGACAAAGGCTATGGCTACACCTTC	CATAGTADKGYGYTF
TRBV5-1	once	-	TRBJ1-2	TGCGCCAGCAGCTTGGAGCTGGCCTATGGCTACACCTTC	CASSLELAYGYTF
TRBV27	-	-	TRBJ1-2	TGTGCCAGCAGTTTTCCGGGGGCGAGGGATGGCTACACCTTC	CASSFPGARDGYTF
TRBV6-6	-	TRBD1	TRBJ1-4	TGTGCCAGCAGTTACCAGGGGGCGCCGACTGAAAAACTGTTTTTT	CASSYQGAPTEKLFF
TRBV5-1	-	TRBD2	TRBJ2-3	TGCGCCAGCAGCTCCGGACTAGCCTTTCCAGATACGCAGTATTTT	CASSSGLAFPDTQYF
TRBV5-5	-	-	TRBJ2-2	TGTGCCAGCAGCTTCTCAGGGGCCGGGGAGCTGTTTTTT	CASSFSGAGELFF
TRBV30	once	-	TRBJ2-5	TGTGCCTGGAGTGAAGACAGGAAACAAGAGACCCAGTACTTC	CAWSEDRKQETQYF
TRBV27	-	TRBD1	TRBJ1-6	TGTGCCAGCAGTTTCCGGGAAGGGGGCGCATCACCCCTCCACTTT	CASSFREGGASPLHF
TRBV19	-	-	TRBJ2-3	TGTGCCAGTAGTATAGGAGAGACAGCAGATACGCAGTATTTT	CASSIGETADTQYF
TRBV30	-	TRBD1	TRBJ1-2	TGTGCCTGGAGTGTACAAGGGACAGGGGGCTATGGCTACACCTTC	CAWSVQGTGGYGYTF